Included here is one TCR beta chain sequence, with context. Its antigen is as yet unknown. Trimming left V 2 bases short and J 1 base short, with 9 bases between. The germline V gene encodes CDR1 SGHTA and CDR2 FQGNSA. This CDR3 has 15 amino acids. The data originate from a study of OX40 agonist ivuxolimab in advanced cancers. Study as a whole: Ivuxolimab, an antibody that agonizes OX40 (CD134), was administered to the patients. Patient treatment consisted of intravenous ivuxolimab administration every 2 weeks at 0.01 to 10 mg/kg. General study points: Clonal expansion by week 6 occurred in CD4+ and CD8+ blood T cells (at 0.1 to 3.0 mg/kg).

Sequencing used immunoSEQ multiplex PCR; TCRdb keeps in-frame clones, though not all of them. Of 70,000 or so clones in the sample, 85% to 90% are singletons; the top ten hold 0.86%. The TCR was taken from an adult with an advanced solid tumor such as melanoma, head and neck, liver or kidney cancer. Sequences were derived from CD4+ or CD8+ T cells sorted from blood, sampled in a trial of the OX40 agonist ivuxolimab. The J gene is TRBJ1-3, the V gene TRBV7-2; TRBD1 is a possible D gene (5 bases). CDR3 sequence: CASSLMGQSGNTIYF. The CDR3 DNA reads as TGTGCCAGCAGCTTAATGGGGCAGTCTGGAAACACCATATATTTT.